This TCR beta chain was captured by sequencing in a study of cytomegalovirus exposure and HLA in healthy donors. Study-wide results and caveats: Because they were indistinguishable, some V segments, including TRBV6-2 and TRBV6-3, were excluded.

A word on this clone: Its antigen is not identified.

PCR employed 60 Vbeta and 13 Jbeta primers. The method was immunoSEQ multiplex PCR; TCRdb's version includes in-frame clones alone and lacks a portion of them. Of 200,000 or so clones detected, 65% to 85% appear once; the ten largest clones hold 1.7%. The J segment lost 3 bases and the V segment lost 5 bases, leaving 5 bases of the junction unmatched. Germline CDR1 MRHNA, CDR2 SNTAGT. The CDR3 spans 15 residues. The sample consisted of PBMCs. The genes are TRBV6-4 and TRBJ2-1, with TRBD1 matching over 9 bases. The receptor was derived from a man in his fifties in good health and CMV-seronegative. The CDR3 DNA sequence: TGTGCCAGCAGTCCCGGGACAGGGAGCTACAATGAGCAGTTCTTC. Translation: CASSPGTGSYNEQFF.